This T cell receptor (beta chain) was sequenced for a study of technical replicates of blood from a handful of donors. This clone was counted once. The length of the CDR3 is 15 residues. Germline V gene sequence: CDR1 SNHLY, CDR2 FYNNEI. With V trimmed by 6 bases and J by 7 bases, 11 bases remained unmatched. The protocol was immunoSEQ multiplex PCR, while the TCRdb copy is restricted to in-frame clones and leaves out a portion. The sample records roughly 62,000 clones, roughly 94% being singletons. The specimen was PBMCs. The receptor was derived from a human donor in good health. Some clones in this sample may be carry-over from other donors' samples. This chain links TRBV2 with TRBJ1-4, with 7 bases matching TRBD1. DNA of the CDR3: TGTGCCAGCAGCGCTCTCCAGGGGGTAACTGAAAAACTGTTTTTT. This translates into CASSALQGVTEKLFF.